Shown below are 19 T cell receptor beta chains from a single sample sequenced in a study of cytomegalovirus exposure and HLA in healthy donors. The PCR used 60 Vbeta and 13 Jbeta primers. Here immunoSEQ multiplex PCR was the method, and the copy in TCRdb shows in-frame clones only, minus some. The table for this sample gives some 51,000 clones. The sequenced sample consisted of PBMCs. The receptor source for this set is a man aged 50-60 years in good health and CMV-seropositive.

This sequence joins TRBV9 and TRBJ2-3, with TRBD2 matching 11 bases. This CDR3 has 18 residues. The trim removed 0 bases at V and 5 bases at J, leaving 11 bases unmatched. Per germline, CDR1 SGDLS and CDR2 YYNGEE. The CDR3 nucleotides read TGTGCCAGCAGCGTAGATGTCATGACTAGCGGGGCTGGAGATACGCAGTATTTT. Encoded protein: CASSVDVMTSGAGDTQYF.

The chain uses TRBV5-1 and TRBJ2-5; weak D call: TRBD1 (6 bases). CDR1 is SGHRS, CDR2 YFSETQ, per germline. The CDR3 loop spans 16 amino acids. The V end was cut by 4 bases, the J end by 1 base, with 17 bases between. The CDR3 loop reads CASSPGIGQTQETQYF. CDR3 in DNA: TGCGCCAGCAGCCCCGGTATAGGACAGACCCAAGAGACCCAGTACTTC. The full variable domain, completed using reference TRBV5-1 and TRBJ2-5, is KAGVTQTPRYLIKTRGQQVTLSCSPISGHRSVSWYQQTPGQGLQFLFEYFSETQRNKGNFPGRFSGRQFSNSRSEMNVSTLELGDSALYLCASSPGIGQTQETQYFGPGTRLLVL.

As DNA, the CDR3 is TGCGCCAGCAGCCAAGACGTGACAGGGGTCTACAATGAGCAGTTCTTC. Translating gives CASSQDVTGVYNEQFF. The chain combines TRBV4-1 with TRBJ2-1; 8 bases are a match to TRBD1. V gave up 0 bases and J gave up 3 bases; unmatched junction bases: 4. CDR3 length: 16 amino acids. The germline CDR1 and CDR2 sequences are MGHRA and YSYEKL.

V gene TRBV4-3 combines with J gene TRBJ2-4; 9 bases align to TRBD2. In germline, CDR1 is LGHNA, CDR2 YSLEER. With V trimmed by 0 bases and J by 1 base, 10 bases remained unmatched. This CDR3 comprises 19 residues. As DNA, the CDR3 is TGCGCCAGCAGCCAAGATTCATGGCGGGAGGGCAGGGCCAAAAACATTCAGTACTTC. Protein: CASSQDSWREGRAKNIQYF.

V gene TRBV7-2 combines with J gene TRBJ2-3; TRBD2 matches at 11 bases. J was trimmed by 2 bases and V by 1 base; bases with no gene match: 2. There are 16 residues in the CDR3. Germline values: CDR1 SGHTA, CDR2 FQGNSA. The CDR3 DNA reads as TGTGCCAGCAGCTTAGTAGCGGGGGGGAACACAGATACGCAGTATTTT. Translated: CASSLVAGGNTDTQYF.

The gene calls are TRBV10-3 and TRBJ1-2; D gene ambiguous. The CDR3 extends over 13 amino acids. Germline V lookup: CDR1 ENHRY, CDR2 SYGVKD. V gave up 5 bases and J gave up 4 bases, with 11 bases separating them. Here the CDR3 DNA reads TGTGCCATCAGTCTCGACACTCTCTATGGCTACACCTTC. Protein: CAISLDTLYGYTF.

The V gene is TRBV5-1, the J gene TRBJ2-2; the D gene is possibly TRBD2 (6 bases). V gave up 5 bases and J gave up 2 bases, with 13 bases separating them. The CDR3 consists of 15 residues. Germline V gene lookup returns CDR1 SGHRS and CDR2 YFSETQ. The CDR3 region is CASREGFLNTGELFF. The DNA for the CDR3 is TGCGCCAGCAGGGAGGGGTTTTTAAACACCGGGGAGCTGTTTTTT.

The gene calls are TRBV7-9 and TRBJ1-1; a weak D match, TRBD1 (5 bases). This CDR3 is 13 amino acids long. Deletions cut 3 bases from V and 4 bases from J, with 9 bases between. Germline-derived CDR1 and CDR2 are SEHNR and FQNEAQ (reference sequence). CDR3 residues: CASSFGGGTEAFF. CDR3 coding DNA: TGTGCCAGCAGCTTTGGGGGGGGCACTGAAGCTTTCTTT.

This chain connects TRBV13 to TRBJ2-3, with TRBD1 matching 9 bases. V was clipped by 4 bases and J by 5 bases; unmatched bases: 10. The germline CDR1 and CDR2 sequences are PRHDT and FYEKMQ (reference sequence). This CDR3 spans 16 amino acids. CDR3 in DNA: TGTGCCAGCAGCTCGCCCCGGACAGGGGTGGGAGATACGCAGTATTTT. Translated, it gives CASSSPRTGVGDTQYF.

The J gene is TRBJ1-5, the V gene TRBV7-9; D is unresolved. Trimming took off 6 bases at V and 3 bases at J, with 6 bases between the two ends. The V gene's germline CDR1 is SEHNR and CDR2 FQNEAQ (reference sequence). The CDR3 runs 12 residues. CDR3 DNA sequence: TGTGCCAGCAGTCGGGACAATCAGCCCCAGCATTTT. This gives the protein CASSRDNQPQHF.

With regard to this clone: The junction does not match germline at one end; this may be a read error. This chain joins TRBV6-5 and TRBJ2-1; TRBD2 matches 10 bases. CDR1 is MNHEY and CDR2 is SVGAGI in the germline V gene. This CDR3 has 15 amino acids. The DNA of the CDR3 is TGTGCCAGCAGTTTAGCGGGAGGCTCCGACAATGAGCAGTTCTTC. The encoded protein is CASSLAGGSDNEQFF.

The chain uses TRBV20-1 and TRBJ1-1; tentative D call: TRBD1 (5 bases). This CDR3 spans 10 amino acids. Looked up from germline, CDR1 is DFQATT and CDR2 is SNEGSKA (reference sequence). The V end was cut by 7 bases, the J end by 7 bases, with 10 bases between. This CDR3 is CSVGQVEAFF. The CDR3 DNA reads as TGCAGTGTCGGACAAGTTGAAGCTTTCTTT.

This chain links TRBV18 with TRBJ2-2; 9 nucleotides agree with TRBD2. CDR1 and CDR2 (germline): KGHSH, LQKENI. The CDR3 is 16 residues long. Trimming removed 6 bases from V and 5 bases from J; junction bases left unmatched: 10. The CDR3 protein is CASSLVSGRMTGELFF. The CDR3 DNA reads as TGTGCCAGCTCCCTAGTGAGCGGGAGGATGACCGGGGAGCTGTTTTTT. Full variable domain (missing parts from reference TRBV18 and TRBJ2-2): NAGVMQNPRHLVRRRGQEARLRCSPMKGHSHVYWYRQLPEEGLKFMVYLQKENIIDESGMPKERFSAEFPKEGPSILRIQQVVRGDSAAYFCASSLVSGRMTGELFFGEGSRLTVL.

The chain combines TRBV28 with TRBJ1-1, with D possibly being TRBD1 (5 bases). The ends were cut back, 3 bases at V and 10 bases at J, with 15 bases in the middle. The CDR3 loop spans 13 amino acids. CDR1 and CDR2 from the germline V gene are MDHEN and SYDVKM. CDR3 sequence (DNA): TGTGCCAGCAGTTTCGGGCTCCGGGGGGGAGCTTTCTTT. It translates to CASSFGLRGGAFF.

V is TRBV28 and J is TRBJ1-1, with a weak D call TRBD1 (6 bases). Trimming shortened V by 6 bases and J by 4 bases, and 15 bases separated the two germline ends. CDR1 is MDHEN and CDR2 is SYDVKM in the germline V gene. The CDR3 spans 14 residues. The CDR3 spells CASRAGLGATEAFF. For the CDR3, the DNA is TGTGCCAGCAGGGCAGGGTTGGGGGCCACTGAAGCTTTCTTT. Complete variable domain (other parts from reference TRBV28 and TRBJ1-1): DVKVTQSSRYLVKRTGEKVFLECVQDMDHENMFWYRQDPGLGLRLIYFSYDVKMKEKGDIPEGYSVSREKKERFSLILESASTNQTSMYLCASRAGLGATEAFFGQGTRLTVV.

CDR3 loop: CASSAKQGVEAYGYTF. The CDR3 DNA follows: TGTGCCAGTAGTGCCAAACAGGGGGTAGAGGCCTATGGCTACACCTTC. This sequence joins TRBV19 and TRBJ1-2, with 8 bases that match TRBD1. The CDR3 is made up of 16 amino acids. The V gene end was trimmed by 5 bases and the J gene end by 4 bases; junction bases not matched to a gene: 12. Germline lookup yields CDR1 LNHDA and CDR2 SQIVND (reference sequence).

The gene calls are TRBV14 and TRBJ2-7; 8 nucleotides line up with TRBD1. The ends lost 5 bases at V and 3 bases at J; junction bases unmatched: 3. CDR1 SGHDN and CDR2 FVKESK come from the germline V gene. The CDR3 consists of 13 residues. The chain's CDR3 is CASSTTGGYEQYF. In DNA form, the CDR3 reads TGTGCCAGCAGCACCACAGGGGGCTACGAGCAGTACTTC.

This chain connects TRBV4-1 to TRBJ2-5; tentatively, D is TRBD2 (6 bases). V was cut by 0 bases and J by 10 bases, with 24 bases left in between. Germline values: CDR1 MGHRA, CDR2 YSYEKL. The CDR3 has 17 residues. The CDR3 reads CASSQDGAGPPTGNQYF. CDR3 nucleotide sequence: TGCGCCAGCAGCCAAGATGGAGCGGGCCCACCAACGGGGAACCAGTACTTC.

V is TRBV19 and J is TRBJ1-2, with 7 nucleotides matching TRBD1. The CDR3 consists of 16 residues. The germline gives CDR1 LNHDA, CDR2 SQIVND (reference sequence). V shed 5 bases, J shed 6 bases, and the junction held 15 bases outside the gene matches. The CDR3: CASSVWERGRMDGYTF. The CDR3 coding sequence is TGTGCCAGTAGTGTGTGGGAGAGGGGGCGAATGGATGGCTACACCTTC.